This TCR beta chain was sequenced for a study of cytomegalovirus exposure and HLA in healthy donors. Worth noting for this clone: Antigen: not known.

Clones were read by immunoSEQ multiplex PCR, and TCRdb kept only the in-frame ones, dropping some. The sample consists of around 250,000 clones, nearly 90% of them appearing once. V shed 1 base and J shed 4 bases, with 9 bases lying between them. The CDR3 runs to 14 residues. Germline V gives CDR1 LNHDA, CDR2 SQIVND (reference sequence). Study-level points and caveats: Cytomegalovirus status, reportedly, was diagnosed with high specificity and sensitivity by the classifier. A list of more than 150 TCR beta chains associated with cytomegalovirus was given. A later analysis found first-cohort TCR clusters tended to co-occur in the 90 to 150 validation repertoires.

The specimen was PBMCs. The gene calls are TRBV19 and TRBJ2-3, with D tentatively TRBD1 (6 bases). The TCR originated in a woman between 18 and 30 years old in good health and CMV-seronegative. The CDR3 sequence is CASSIVGGADTQYF. CDR3 in DNA: TGTGCCAGTAGTATAGTTGGGGGCGCAGATACGCAGTATTTT.